This entry is about one TCR beta chain. The target antigen is unknown. These data come from a study of CD8 T cells in Susac syndrome. An input of roughly 0.5 to 1 ug of RNA was subjected to reverse transcription using random hexamers. TCRdb recomputed calls from the immunoSEQ multiplex PCR reads with MiXCR, one row per CDR3 protein. This table has 170,000 or so distinct CDR3 sequences, 90% to 97% appearing once. General study results and limits: As the study acknowledged, the number of individuals in its TCR sequencing and HLA analysis was relatively small.

Sequencing was done on a sample of CD4+ T cells from PBMCs. This receptor was taken from a human donor with Susac syndrome.

This chain's CDR3 is CASSEAPSRGGAVWNEQFF. CDR3 coding DNA: TGTGCCAGCAGTGAAGCCCCTTCTCGTGGGGGGGCGGTTTGGAATGAGCAGTTCTTC. The chain combines TRBV2 with TRBJ2-1; possibly TRBD2 for D (7 bases). The CDR3 runs 19 residues. Germline CDR1 is SNHLY and CDR2 is FYNNEI. The ends were cut back, 0 bases at V and 7 bases at J, with 25 bases in the middle. Together with reference TRBV2 and TRBJ2-1, the CDR3 gives the full variable domain: EPEVTQTPSHQVTQMGQEVILRCVPISNHLYFYWYRQILGQKVEFLVSFYNNEISEKSEIFDDQFSVERPDGSNFTLKIRSTKLEDSAMYFCASSEAPSRGGAVWNEQFFGPGTRLTVL.